This TCR beta chain was recorded in a study of blood T cells in healthy people across ages. CDR3 length equals 15 residues. V shed 5 bases and J shed 2 bases, with 16 bases lying between them. CDR1 is SGHAT and CDR2 is FQNNGV in the germline V gene. To note about this clonotype: Its matching antigen is unknown.

General study results and limits: Estimates based on one million T cells were treated as lower bounds. Comparison with aged donors showed that long-lived donors had more naive CD4+ cells and higher diversity. The study found TCR beta diversity correlated strongly with naive T cell percentage.

The use of a sample-barcoded 5' primer and a J-beta primer mix characterized a second PCR of about 7 to 12 cycles. TCRdb reanalysed the 5' RACE reads using MiXCR and keeps one entry per CDR3 protein. The table has roughly 1.6 million distinct CDR3 sequences, 34% seen once. The TCR sequence derives from a woman aged 25 to 45 in good health. The sequenced material came from blood. The V call is TRBV11-2, the J call TRBJ2-7, with D possibly being TRBD2 (5 bases). This chain's CDR3 is CASSPRRTGAYEQYF. CDR3 nucleotide sequence: TGTGCCAGCAGCCCTCGTAGGACTGGAGCCTACGAGCAGTACTTC.